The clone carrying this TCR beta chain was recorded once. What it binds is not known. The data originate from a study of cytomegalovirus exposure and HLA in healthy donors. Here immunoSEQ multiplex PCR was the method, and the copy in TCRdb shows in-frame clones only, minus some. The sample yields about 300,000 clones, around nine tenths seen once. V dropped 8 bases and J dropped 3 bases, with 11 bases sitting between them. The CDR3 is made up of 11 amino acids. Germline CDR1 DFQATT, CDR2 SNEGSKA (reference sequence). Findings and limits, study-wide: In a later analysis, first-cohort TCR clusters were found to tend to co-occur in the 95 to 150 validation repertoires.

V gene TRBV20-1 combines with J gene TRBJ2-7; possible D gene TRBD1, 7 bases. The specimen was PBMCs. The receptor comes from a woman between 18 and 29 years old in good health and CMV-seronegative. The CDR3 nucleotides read TGCAGTCAGGGGGGCCTCTACGAGCAGTACTTC. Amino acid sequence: CSQGGLYEQYF.